This TCR beta chain was sequenced in a study of type 1 regulatory T cells. TCRdb fed the reads into MiXCR, producing one record per CDR3 protein. The table shows 25,000 or so distinct CDR3 sequences, with just under 75% occurring only once. Concerning this clonotype: What it binds is unknown.

V lost 8 bases, J lost 1 base, and 14 bases lay in between. The germline CDR1 and CDR2 sequences are MDHEN and SYDVKM. This CDR3 region has 14 residues. The sequencing sample was made of cultured T cells, either the whole culture or a sorted T cell fraction (not recorded which). The subset: Tr1-enriched cell product generated in vitro against host alloantigens. The genes are TRBV28 and TRBJ1-1; D is undetermined. The clonotype originates from a human donor in good health. In nucleotides, the CDR3 is TGTGCCAGCGGAATGCAGACTGAGAACACTGAAGCTTTCTTT. This translates into CASGMQTENTEAFF.